These 31 T cell receptor beta chains were sequenced from one sample in a study of blood T cell repertoires in COVID-19. Method: immunoSEQ multiplex PCR; TCRdb's copy keeps in-frame clones and lacks some. The sample records about 130,000 clones, 85% being singletons. The material sequenced was peripheral blood. The receptors were sampled from a woman of 80 years or more with COVID-19, enrolled during active disease.

This clone has just a few counts. This rearrangement joins TRBV6-6 to TRBJ1-3, with 8 bases identical to TRBD1. This CDR3 is built from 16 residues. Germline V gene sequence: CDR1 MNHNY, CDR2 SVGAGI (reference sequence). J gave up 3 bases and V 5 bases, and 9 bases lay outside the gene matches. DNA of the CDR3: TGTGCCAGCAGTGGTATTACAGGGGGTGGTGGAAACACCATATATTTT. It yields the protein CASSGITGGGGNTIYF.

The chain couples TRBV19 to TRBJ1-3; the D is unclear. Germline loops: CDR1 LNHDA, CDR2 SQIVND (reference sequence). V gave up 5 bases and J gave up 0 bases, with 11 bases separating them. The CDR3 has 15 residues. The CDR3 protein is CASSLRHSSGNTIYF. In DNA form, the CDR3 reads TGTGCCAGTAGTCTGAGACACTCCTCTGGAAACACCATATATTTT.

The rearrangement uses TRBV7-8 and TRBJ2-2; 10 bases map to TRBD2. CDR3 length equals 15 residues. The V and J ends lost 5 bases and 8 bases, in that order; junction bases with no gene match: 8. Per germline, CDR1 SGHVS and CDR2 FQNEAQ. The CDR3 coding sequence is TGTGCCAGCAGCCAAGGGCTAGCGGGAGTGGGGGAGCTGTTTTTT. Protein: CASSQGLAGVGELFF.

The CDR3 here is CASSLRGGEPGYTF. DNA for the CDR3: TGTGCCAGCAGCTTGAGGGGGGGCGAGCCGGGCTACACCTTC. The genes are TRBV5-5 and TRBJ1-2; possible D gene TRBD1, 6 bases. The CDR3 has 14 amino acids. V was trimmed by 1 base and J by 8 bases, leaving 15 bases between them. Germline V gives CDR1 SGHKS, CDR2 YYEKEE (reference sequence).

CDR3 sequence: CASSLGLGQGTFF. DNA of the CDR3: TGTGCCAGCAGCTTAGGGTTAGGACAGGGAACGTTCTTC. V usage is TRBV11-3 and J usage is TRBJ2-1; 8 bases fit TRBD1. The germline V gene encodes CDR1 SGHNT and CDR2 YENEEA. CDR3 size: 13 residues. Losses at the gene ends were 1 base for V and 15 bases for J; bases not matched to a gene: 8.

This clone has just one count. This chain joins TRBV11-3 and TRBJ2-1; possibly TRBD2 for D (6 bases). The germline V gene has CDR1 SGHNT and CDR2 YENEEA. This CDR3 spans 15 amino acids. V lost 3 bases, J lost 8 bases, and 17 bases lay in between. The CDR3 sequence is CASSLGGRTMDEQFF. The CDR3 DNA reads TGTGCCAGCAGCTTGGGTGGGAGGACGATGGATGAGCAGTTCTTC.

The chain is built from TRBV5-6 and TRBJ1-1, with D tentatively TRBD1 (5 bases). CDR3 length: 14 residues. Per germline, CDR1 SGHDT and CDR2 YYEEEE. Deletions cut 4 bases from V and 1 base from J, with 11 bases between. The DNA of the CDR3 is TGTGCCAGCAGCCCGACAGTGGGGAACACTGAAGCTTTCTTT. Protein sequence: CASSPTVGNTEAFF.

CDR3 in amino acids: CASSKDTGGAEAFF. CDR3 nucleotide sequence: TGTGCCAGCAGCAAGGATACAGGGGGCGCTGAAGCTTTCTTT. The V and J genes are TRBV9 and TRBJ1-1, with 9 bases lining up with TRBD1. The CDR3 length is 14 residues. V lost 4 bases, J lost 6 bases, and 7 bases stayed unmatched. Germline loops: CDR1 SGDLS, CDR2 YYNGEE.

The chain links TRBV28 to TRBJ2-7; 8 nucleotides agree with TRBD2. The germline V gene encodes CDR1 MDHEN and CDR2 SYDVKM. Unmatched junction bases numbered 4, after V lost 6 bases and J lost 0 bases. CDR3 length equals 14 residues. The CDR3 loop is CASRPGTSSYEQYF. The CDR3 nucleotides are TGTGCCAGCAGGCCCGGGACTAGCTCCTACGAGCAGTACTTC.

The chain recombines TRBV14 with TRBJ1-6; a possible D gene is TRBD1 (5 bases). Germline lookup yields CDR1 SGHDN and CDR2 FVKESK. Trimming stripped 2 bases from V and 9 bases from J, with 8 bases between. The CDR3 contains 13 residues. The CDR3 region is CASSQSGRSPLHF. The CDR3 bases are TGTGCCAGCAGCCAATCAGGGCGTTCACCCCTCCACTTT. Full variable domain (rest looked up from reference TRBV14 and TRBJ1-6): EAGVTQFPSHSVIEKGQTVTLRCDPISGHDNLYWYRRVMGKEIKFLLHFVKESKQDESGMPNNRFLAERTGGTYSTLKVQPAELEDSGVYFCASSQSGRSPLHFGNGTRLTVT.

This chain links TRBV19 with TRBJ1-1; D ambiguous. The CDR3 has 14 amino acids. V was clipped by 5 bases and J by 6 bases, with 16 bases between them. The V gene's germline CDR1 is LNHDA and CDR2 SQIVND (reference sequence). The CDR3 sequence is CASSPNRRGSEAFF. In nucleotides, the CDR3 is TGTGCCAGTAGTCCCAACCGTCGAGGGTCTGAAGCTTTCTTT.

The chain uses TRBV6-6 and TRBJ2-7, with 9 bases aligning to TRBD2. Germline loops: CDR1 MNHNY, CDR2 SVGAGI (reference sequence). This CDR3 has 16 residues. Trimming removed 7 bases from V and 4 bases from J; junction bases left unmatched: 14. CDR3 nucleotide sequence: TGTGCCAGCACCCCCGTAGCGGGAGCTTCCCCGTACGAGCAGTACTTC. It is translated as CASTPVAGASPYEQYF.

The rearrangement joins TRBV5-1 to TRBJ1-1; D ambiguous. Trimming left V 4 bases short and J 0 bases short, with 16 bases between. The CDR3 extends over 16 amino acids. Germline V gene data show CDR1 as SGHRS and CDR2 as YFSETQ. CDR3 nucleotides: TGCGCCAGCAGCCCGGGCTTAGGACTGTTGAACACTGAAGCTTTCTTT. As protein: CASSPGLGLLNTEAFF. The full variable domain, in which reference TRBV5-1 and TRBJ1-1 provide the parts outside the CDR3, is KAGVTQTPRYLIKTRGQQVTLSCSPISGHRSVSWYQQTPGQGLQFLFEYFSETQRNKGNFPGRFSGRQFSNSRSEMNVSTLELGDSALYLCASSPGLGLLNTEAFFGQGTRLTVV.

This rearrangement joins TRBV4-3 to TRBJ1-5; the D is unclear. V lost 2 bases to trimming and J lost 3 bases, with 8 bases between them. The CDR3 loop spans 14 amino acids. Germline assignment: CDR1 LGHNA and CDR2 YSLEER. CDR3 residues: CASSQSRDNQPQHF. The CDR3 bases are TGCGCCAGCAGCCAATCACGGGACAATCAGCCCCAGCATTTT.

The chain recombines TRBV3-1 (or the pseudogene TRBV3-2) with TRBJ2-4, with TRBD2 matching 12 bases. The V gene end was trimmed by 5 bases and the J gene end by 4 bases; junction bases not matched to a gene: 6. Germline assignment: CDR1 LGHDT and CDR2 YNNKEL (reference sequence). There are 16 residues in the CDR3. CDR3 loop: CASSLGLAGFKNIQYF. The DNA for the CDR3 is TGTGCCAGCAGCTTGGGACTAGCGGGTTTTAAAAACATTCAGTACTTC.

The chain uses TRBV29-1 and TRBJ2-1, with 14 bases matching TRBD2. The germline V gene encodes CDR1 SQVTM and CDR2 ANQGSEA. The CDR3 runs to 17 residues. The ends lost 7 bases at V and 2 bases at J; junction bases unmatched: 10. DNA for the CDR3: TGCAGCGCTACCGGGACTAGCGGGAGCAGGACCTACAATGAGCAGTTCTTC. Protein: CSATGTSGSRTYNEQFF.

The chain carries TRBV28 and TRBJ1-2; 7 nucleotides agree with TRBD1. Per germline, CDR1 MDHEN and CDR2 SYDVKM. The ends lost 5 bases at V and 8 bases at J; junction bases unmatched: 8. This CDR3 has 13 residues. CDR3 in DNA: TGTGCCAGCAGTCCAGACAGGGTTAGGGGCTACACCTTC. It translates to CASSPDRVRGYTF.

This clone was counted ten times or more. V gene TRBV29-1 combines with J gene TRBJ1-3; unclear D gene. The CDR3 totals 14 residues. With 6 bases removed from V and 4 bases from J, the gap between germline ends came to 16 bases. Germline CDR1 SQVTM, CDR2 ANQGSEA. The CDR3 loop is CSVGLTPGGNTIYF. The DNA of the CDR3 is TGCAGCGTCGGTCTAACTCCGGGAGGAAACACCATATATTTT.

This clone was seen only once. V is TRBV18 and J is TRBJ2-7; a weak D match, TRBD2 (6 bases). The V gene lost 8 bases and the J gene lost 7 bases, with 21 bases spanning the gap. The CDR3 spans 14 residues. The V gene's germline CDR1 is KGHSH and CDR2 LQKENI. CDR3 amino acids: CASRPAGQLQEQYF. Here the CDR3 DNA reads TGTGCCAGCCGACCGGCGGGGCAACTACAAGAGCAGTACTTC. The full variable domain, its missing parts supplied by reference TRBV18 and TRBJ2-7, is NAGVMQNPRHLVRRRGQEARLRCSPMKGHSHVYWYRQLPEEGLKFMVYLQKENIIDESGMPKERFSAEFPKEGPSILRIQQVVRGDSAAYFCASRPAGQLQEQYFGPGTRLTVT.

The chain recombines TRBV6-5 with TRBJ2-2; 7 positions agree with TRBD2. Germline CDR1 and CDR2: MNHEY and SVGAGI. This CDR3 has 14 residues. J lost 2 bases, V lost 11 bases, and 8 bases had no gene match. The CDR3 sequence: CAAGGTPNTGELFF. The DNA of the CDR3 is TGTGCCGCCGGGGGGACCCCAAACACCGGGGAGCTGTTTTTT.

This chain uses TRBV4-2 with TRBJ2-1; 8 nucleotides agree with TRBD2. Unmatched junction bases numbered 3, after V lost 1 base and J lost 4 bases. This CDR3 region has 15 residues. Germline CDR1 is LGHNA and CDR2 is YNFKEQ. The CDR3 DNA sequence: TGTGCCAGCAGCCAAGTGGGCGGGAGGTACAATGAGCAGTTCTTC. It is translated as CASSQVGGRYNEQFF.

This clone was detected once. CDR3 in DNA: TGCGCCAGCAGCCAGGACCCCGGGACAGGGGGCGTTTGGGCTTTCTTT. This translates into CASSQDPGTGGVWAFF. The rearrangement joins TRBV4-3 to TRBJ1-1, with 12 bases aligning to TRBD1. Losses at the gene ends were 3 bases for V and 11 bases for J; bases not matched to a gene: 13. The CDR3 spans 16 residues. Germline lookup yields CDR1 LGHNA and CDR2 YSLEER.

The chain links TRBV19 to TRBJ1-4; weak D call: TRBD1 (6 bases). Between the trimmed V and J ends, which lost 3 bases and 7 bases, there was a span of 15 bases. Germline V gene data show CDR1 as LNHDA and CDR2 as SQIVND (reference sequence). The CDR3 extends over 15 amino acids. CDR3 sequence: CASSISGGGSEKLFF. DNA of the CDR3: TGTGCCAGTAGTATCAGTGGGGGCGGTAGTGAAAAACTGTTTTTT.

The rearrangement joins TRBV7-9 to TRBJ1-5, with 7 bases lining up with TRBD1. Germline V gives CDR1 SEHNR, CDR2 FQNEAQ (reference sequence). Trimming at V came to 3 bases and at J to 11 bases, leaving 13 bases not matched to a gene. The CDR3 is made up of 15 amino acids. CDR3 DNA: TGTGCCAGCAGCTTCTCCGCACAGTCTACAGGGGCCCAGCATTTT. Its protein is CASSFSAQSTGAQHF.

The rearrangement links TRBV29-1 to TRBJ1-2, with 7 bases lining up with TRBD1. This CDR3 spans 12 amino acids. Germline V lookup: CDR1 SQVTM, CDR2 ANQGSEA. Losses at the gene ends were 6 bases for V and 4 bases for J; bases not matched to a gene: 5. CDR3 in amino acids: CSVGTGVYGYTF. The CDR3 nucleotides are TGCAGCGTAGGTACAGGGGTCTATGGCTACACCTTC.

The rearrangement uses TRBV19 and TRBJ2-2, with D perhaps TRBD1 (6 bases). Per the germline V gene, CDR1 is LNHDA and CDR2 is SQIVND (reference sequence). Trimming removed 5 bases at V and 5 bases at J, with 21 bases between. The CDR3 has 17 amino acids. CDR3 bases: TGTGCCAGTAGTTCCCCTCCGGGACAACGGCAGACCGGGGAGCTGTTTTTT. Protein sequence: CASSSPPGQRQTGELFF.

The CDR3 nucleotides read TGTGCCACCAGCAGAGATATGGGGACAGCGAATTACAATGAGCAGTTCTTC. Translating it yields CATSRDMGTANYNEQFF. The gene calls are TRBV15 and TRBJ2-1, with 7 bases that match TRBD1. Germline CDR1 is LNHNV and CDR2 is YYDKDF (reference sequence). The CDR3 totals 17 residues. The V and J ends lost 0 bases and 4 bases, in that order; junction bases with no gene match: 9.

The V gene is TRBV10-3, the J gene TRBJ1-2, with D possibly being TRBD1 (6 bases). Per the germline V gene, CDR1 is ENHRY and CDR2 is SYGVKD. Trimming pared 4 bases from V and 3 bases from J, leaving 9 bases between. CDR3 length: 13 residues. CDR3 DNA: TGTGCCATCAGTGGACAGGTTGACTATGGCTACACCTTC. Amino acids: CAISGQVDYGYTF.

This clone was observed once. The genes are TRBV5-1 and TRBJ2-5; possible D gene TRBD1, 6 bases. V dropped 4 bases and J dropped 2 bases, with 18 bases sitting between them. Germline CDR1 is SGHRS and CDR2 is YFSETQ. The CDR3 is made up of 16 amino acids. Here the CDR3 reads CASSRNPGHKQETQYF. CDR3 nucleotide sequence: TGCGCCAGCAGCCGCAACCCGGGACACAAACAAGAGACCCAGTACTTC.

CDR3 loop: CASSVVAGGDQETQYF. In DNA form, the CDR3 reads TGTGCCAGCAGCGTAGTCGCGGGAGGGGACCAAGAGACCCAGTACTTC. The chain combines TRBV9 with TRBJ2-5, with 9 bases identical to TRBD2. In germline, CDR1 is SGDLS, CDR2 YYNGEE. V lost 0 bases and J lost 0; bases outside the gene matches: 3. This CDR3 has 16 residues. The entire variable domain, with the rest obtained from reference TRBV9 and TRBJ2-5, is as follows: DSGVTQTPKHLITATGQRVTLRCSPRSGDLSVYWYQQSLDQGLQFLIQYYNGEERAKGNILERFSAQQFPDLHSELNLSSLELGDSALYFCASSVVAGGDQETQYFGPGTRLLVL.

The chain combines TRBV19 with TRBJ1-2; no clear D. CDR1 is LNHDA and CDR2 is SQIVND in the germline V gene (reference sequence). The CDR3 has 13 amino acids. V was clipped by 5 bases and J by 6 bases, with 13 bases between them. In nucleotides, the CDR3 is TGTGCCAGTAGTTCGGCGTTCCAGGATGGCTACACCTTC. Its translation is CASSSAFQDGYTF. Complete variable domain (other parts from reference TRBV19 and TRBJ1-2): DGGITQSPKYLFRKEGQNVTLSCEQNLNHDAMYWYRQDPGQGLRLIYYSQIVNDFQKGDIAEGYSVSREKKESFPLTVTSAQKNPTAFYLCASSSAFQDGYTFGSGTRLTVV.